These T cell receptor beta chains were read from a single sample in a study of radiotherapy plus CTLA-4 blockade in lung cancer. Data came from immunoSEQ multiplex PCR; TCRdb stores just in-frame clones and leaves some out. The data contain about 73,000 clones, roughly 87% of them seen just once; the ten biggest clones take up around two fifths. Material: peripheral blood, obtained from a patient treated with radiotherapy plus ipilimumab. Every receptor here comes from a human donor with non-small cell lung cancer that progressed on radiotherapy plus ipilimumab. Each CDR3 is given with its conserved first and last residue. D genes are given only for firm matches.

>TRBV4-1|TRBJ2-2|NA
TGCGCCAGCAGCCAAGGCATAGGGGGACTATCCACCGGGGAGCTGTTTTTT
CASSQGIGGLSTGELFF
>TRBV4-1|TRBJ2-7|NA
TGCGCCAGCAGCCAAGTCCTGAAGGACGAGCAGTACTTC
CASSQVLKDEQYF
>TRBV29-1|TRBJ2-6|NA
TGCAGCGTCTCCTCTGGGGCCAACGTCCTGACTTTC
CSVSSGANVLTF
>TRBV10-3|TRBJ1-1|NA
TGTGCCATGAGGGGCGAATACACTGAAGCTTTCTTT
CAMRGEYTEAFF
>TRBV30|TRBJ1-5|NA
TGTGCCTGGAGCACAGGAAATAGCAATCAGCCCCAGCATTTT
CAWSTGNSNQPQHF
>TRBV30|TRBJ2-3|NA
TGTGCCAAACAAGGGTCTTCGAGCACAGATACGCAGTATTTT
CAKQGSSSTDTQYF
>TRBV7-6|TRBJ2-2|NA
TGTGCCAGCACCGAGGGACACGCGAACACCGGGGAGCTGTTTTTT
CASTEGHANTGELFF
>TRBV5-8|TRBJ2-5|NA
TGTGCCAGCAGCTTGGAAGGACCAGAGACCCAGTACTTC
CASSLEGPETQYF
>TRBV7-2|TRBJ1-5|NA
TGTGCCAGCAGCCGCCCAGGGGCTAGCAATCAGCCCCAGCATTTT
CASSRPGASNQPQHF
>TRBV30|TRBJ1-3|NA
TGTGCCTGGAGAAGACTAGGGGAAACTGGAAACACCATATATTTT
CAWRRLGETGNTIYF
>TRBV30|TRBJ2-3|TRBD2
TGTGCCTGGAGCCCCCCGGGACTAGCGGGCACAGATACGCAGTATTTT
CAWSPPGLAGTDTQYF
>TRBV5-4|TRBJ1-6|TRBD1
TGTGCCAGCAGCGGGGACAGGGGACAGGTTTCACCCCTCCACTTT
CASSGDRGQVSPLHF
>TRBV30|TRBJ2-5|TRBD1
TGTGCCTGGATGGCAGGGGGAGAGACCCAGTACTTC
CAWMAGGETQYF
>TRBV5-1|TRBJ1-4|NA
TGCGCCAGCAGCGTGGACAGCAGGAATGAAAAACTGTTTTTT
CASSVDSRNEKLFF
>TRBV27|TRBJ2-1|NA
TGTGCCAGCACCGGGGGGCCGGGACTCTCCTACAATGAGCAGTTCTTC
CASTGGPGLSYNEQFF
>TRBV30|TRBJ2-5|NA
TGTGCCTGGAGTGTGAGATGGGGAGGCCAGAGATTTCAAGAGACCCAGTACTTC
CAWSVRWGGQRFQETQYF
>TRBV18|TRBJ1-1|NA
TGTGCCAGCTCACCACCGAGTTCGAACACTGAAGCTTTCTTT
CASSPPSSNTEAFF
>TRBV10-3|TRBJ2-3|NA
TGTGCCATCAGGGGGGGGACAACCACAGATACGCAGTATTTT
CAIRGGTTTDTQYF
>TRBV12-5|TRBJ2-7|NA
TGTGCTAGTGGAGGGGGGGGCTACGAGCAGTACTTC
CASGGGGYEQYF
>TRBV30|TRBJ1-4|NA
TGTGCCTGGAGTGTACCCCCCTTCGAGACCCGTAATGAAAAACTGTTTTTT
CAWSVPPFETRNEKLFF
>TRBV27|TRBJ1-5|TRBD1
TGTGCCAGCAGGCCACACGACAGGGGCCGGACACAATATAGCAATCAGCCCCAGCATTTT
CASRPHDRGRTQYSNQPQHF
>TRBV2|TRBJ2-7|NA
TGTGCCAGCAGCTGGCCTCGGGACATTGGGTCCTACGAGCAGTACTTC
CASSWPRDIGSYEQYF
>TRBV4-2|TRBJ2-1|NA
TGTGCCAGCAGCCAAGACCTACTGAAGGGAAGCGAGCAGTTCTTC
CASSQDLLKGSEQFF
>TRBV6-5|TRBJ1-1|NA
TGTGCCAGCAGACCCTCGTGGGCGAGGGACACTGAAGCTTTCTTT
CASRPSWARDTEAFF